This TCR beta chain comes out of a study of identical twins (dated by TCRdb to 2016 to 2017). Turning to the overall study: The study deep-sequenced TCR alpha and beta repertoires from monozygotic twins, unrelated adults of various ages and cord blood to test whether fetal clonotypes persist. Replicate twin experiments were performed at different times using different library preparation protocols to rule out contamination.

Summary of the overall study and its limitations: Out-of-frame TCR alpha sequences shared between twins showed an excess of low generation-probability sequences compared with coincidental sharing between unrelated individuals. Fewer insertions were carried by abundant cord blood beta clonotypes, a similar but weaker trend appeared in young adult naive repertoires, and no such trend appeared in memory repertoires. Invariant T cells such as MAIT and iNKT could partly confound zero-insertion analyses, although diverse VJ usage argued against such confounding for most clonotypes. Excess twin sharing in beta out-of-frame sequences was weaker because fewer shared sequences lowered the signal-to-noise ratio. Because the same donors could not be followed over many years, conclusions were based on cross-sectional statistical analysis. Out-of-frame TCR alpha sharing in monozygotic twins was systematically underestimated by recombination models, whereas sharing between unrelated individuals was in agreement with the recombination models.

All donors were healthy Caucasians. The twin cohort consisted of three pairs of female monozygotic twins, all aged roughly 18 to 29 years. Positive isolation kits from Invitrogen were used to isolate the CD4+ and CD8+ T cell populations. About this clonotype itself: The target of this receptor is not known. Base qualities are missing; no much larger clone stands one base away.

The germline V gene gives CDR1 as MGHDK and CDR2 as SYGVNS. The CDR3 holds 16 amino acids from the cysteine to the phenylalanine. The kept DNA is CDR3 alone, 48 bases in frame from the first base. Trimming removed 1 base from V and 5 bases from J; the gene matches leave 10 bases unexplained. Receptor amplification or capture employed 5' RACE. The sample was run on an Illumina HiSeq 2000. Template switching added a universal primer binding site, and the final cDNA carried a unique molecular identifier that allowed TCR cDNA molecules to be counted accurately. First-strand cDNA for TCR alpha and beta chains was synthesized from specific primers in the conserved constant-segment region. Each cDNA library was double barcoded, with a SMART-Mk sample barcode plus Illumina barcodes, to control for contamination. TruSeq adapter sequences, together with Illumina sample barcodes, were added in two successive PCR steps. Sequencing of the TCR alpha and beta cDNA libraries was done on the Illumina HiSeq platform using custom primers. Regarding the original processing steps: Raw reads were processed with MiGEC to extract unique molecular identifiers, and MiXCR was used to determine CDR3 positions. Recombination models were inferred per individual with the repgenHMM and IGoR tools using an EM algorithm. The tcR package in R was used for shared clonotype analysis, with sharing normalized by the product of cloneset sizes. To study raw recombination without the effects of thymic and clonal selection, out-of-frame nonproductive sequences were analyzed. TCRdb passed the public sequencing reads through fastp at Q25 and MiXCR, retaining productive beta sequences. Every distinct CDR3 protein forms one entry, paired with its most common genes and DNA. V and J calls and clone size were set by TCRdb, not the authors. This sample comprises 400,000 to 500,000 distinct CDR3 sequences, around 15% of them detected only once. The ten biggest clones cover approximately 0.9% of the sample.

These same records also appear under a second study, on yellow fever vaccine responses in identical twins. The second study, in turn, reports: The T cell response to vaccination in identical twins was reported by the authors to appear partly convergent and partly personalized. In the study, vaccine-responding T cell clones were precisely tracked in identical twins.

Sequenced: CD4+ T cells sorted from blood. The sequence came from a woman aged 18-29 years in good health. Rearrangement joined TRBV25-1 to TRBJ2-5; TRBD2 matches 7 bases in the middle. CDR3 sequence: CASSEWGGEGRETQYF. The bases read TGTGCCAGCAGTGAATGGGGCGGGGAGGGCCGGGAGACCCAGTACTTC.